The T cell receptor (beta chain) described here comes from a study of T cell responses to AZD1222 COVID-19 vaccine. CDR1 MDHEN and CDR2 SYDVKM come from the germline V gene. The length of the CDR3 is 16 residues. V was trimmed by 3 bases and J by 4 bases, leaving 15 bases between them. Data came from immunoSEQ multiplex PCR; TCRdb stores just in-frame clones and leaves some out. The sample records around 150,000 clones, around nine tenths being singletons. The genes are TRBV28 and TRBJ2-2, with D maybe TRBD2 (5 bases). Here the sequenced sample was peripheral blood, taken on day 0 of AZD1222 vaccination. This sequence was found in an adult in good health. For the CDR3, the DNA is TGTGCCAGCAGTTTTCCGCTAGCCCCGAGCACCGGGGAGCTGTTTTTT. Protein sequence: CASSFPLAPSTGELFF. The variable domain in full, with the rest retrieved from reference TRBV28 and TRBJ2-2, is DVKVTQSSRYLVKRTGEKVFLECVQDMDHENMFWYRQDPGLGLRLIYFSYDVKMKEKGDIPEGYSVSREKKERFSLILESASTNQTSMYLCASSFPLAPSTGELFFGEGSRLTVL.